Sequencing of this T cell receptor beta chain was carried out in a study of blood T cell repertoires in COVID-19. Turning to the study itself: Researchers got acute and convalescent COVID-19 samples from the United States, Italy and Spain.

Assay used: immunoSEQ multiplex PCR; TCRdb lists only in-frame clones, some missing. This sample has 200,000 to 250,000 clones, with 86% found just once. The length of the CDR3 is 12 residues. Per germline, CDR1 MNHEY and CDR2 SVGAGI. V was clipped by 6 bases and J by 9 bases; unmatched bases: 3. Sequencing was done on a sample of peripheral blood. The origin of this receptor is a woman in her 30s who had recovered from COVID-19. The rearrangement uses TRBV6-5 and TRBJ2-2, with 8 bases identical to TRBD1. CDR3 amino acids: CASSRGLRELFF. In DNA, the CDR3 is TGTGCCAGCAGCAGGGGGCTCAGGGAGCTGTTTTTT.